This TCR beta chain was recovered during a study of blood T cells in healthy people across ages. A J-beta primer mix and a sample-barcoded 5' primer were used in a second PCR of about 6 to 12 cycles. Each cDNA molecule, via a template-switch adaptor with 12 random nucleotides, was tagged. Using its own MiXCR run on the 5' RACE reads, TCRdb lists one record per CDR3 protein. The table shows hundreds of thousands of distinct CDR3 sequences, with under 45% occurring only once. Germline values: CDR1 MNHNY, CDR2 SVGAGI (reference sequence). Between the trimmed V and J ends, which lost 3 bases and 8 bases, there was a span of 10 bases. This CDR3 comprises 12 residues. About this clonotype: Antigen specificity is unknown.

Study-level results: Investigators viewed diversity estimates from one million T cells as underestimates, the study reported.

This sequence originates from a man between 60 and 70 years old in good health. The V gene is TRBV6-6, the J gene TRBJ1-2; unclear D gene. The sequencing input was blood. The CDR3 DNA follows: TGTGCCAGCAGTTATACCGGGATCGGCTACACCTTC. As protein: CASSYTGIGYTF.